This entry is about one T cell receptor beta chain. Its specificity is unknown. The data derive from a study of cytomegalovirus exposure and HLA in healthy donors. About the research overall: The same platform was used for the 130 or so validation repertoires as for the approximately 670 first-cohort repertoires, as reported in a later analysis.

Some clones are missing from TCRdb's copy, which holds only in-frame ones; the method was immunoSEQ multiplex PCR. The table has tens of thousands of clones, around 96% seen once. Study results and limitations: In vitro experiments confirmed that three CMV-associated chains were specific for CMV antigens. The study labeled around 160 TCR beta chains cytomegalovirus-associated.

The CDR3 sequence is 15 residues long. CDR1 SGHDT and CDR2 YYEEEE come from the germline V gene. V lost 4 bases, J lost 4 bases, and 5 bases stayed unmatched. The donors were members of the validation cohort, which comprised approximately 120 subjects and was separate from the first cohort of some 680 subjects. This sequence originates from a young man in good health and CMV-seropositive. This sequence joins TRBV5-6 and TRBJ1-1, with 12 bases aligning to TRBD1. What was sequenced was PBMCs. In DNA, the CDR3 is TGTGCCAGCAGCGGGACAGGGGGCTTTGCCACTGAAGCTTTCTTT. This codes for CASSGTGGFATEAFF. Using reference TRBV5-6 and TRBJ1-1 for the parts outside the CDR3, the full variable domain is DAGVTQSPTHLIKTRGQQVTLRCSPKSGHDTVSWYQQALGQGPQFIFQYYEEEERQRGNFPDRFSGHQFPNYSSELNVNALLLGDSALYLCASSGTGGFATEAFFGQGTRLTVV.